This TCR beta chain appears in the sequencing data of a study of shared clonotypes between healthy human individuals. A note on this clone: Its antigen remains unidentified.

Per the germline V gene, CDR1 is SQVTM and CDR2 is ANQGSEA. V lost 7 bases to trimming and J lost 0 bases; unmatched junction nucleotides: 7. The length of the CDR3 is 14 residues. Study-wide results and caveats: Rarefaction exposed incomplete sorted-subset sequencing despite large depth. The diversity represented, both genetic and in exposure history, was limited by few donors. Lower generation probabilities were found for non-shared clonotypes than for those shared by all four donors.

It was at deep level that the assay was run. This table comes from immunoSEQ multiplex PCR, and its TCRdb copy is limited to in-frame clones, with some not included. The table includes millions of clones, roughly 94% detected once. The chain combines TRBV29-1 with TRBJ2-3, with 7 bases identical to TRBD2. Sequences were obtained from naive CD4+ T cells sorted from blood. As for subset: CD45RA+ positively selected. This TCR was sampled from a young man in good health. The CDR3 DNA is TGCAGCGGAATACTAGCGACTAGCACAGATACGCAGTATTTT. Translated, it gives CSGILATSTDTQYF.